Listed here are 8 T cell receptor beta chains from one sample, sequenced in a study of CD8 T cells in Susac syndrome. Random hexamers served to reverse transcribe roughly 0.45 to 1 ug RNA. Using its own MiXCR run on the immunoSEQ multiplex PCR reads, TCRdb lists one record per CDR3 protein. The data show approximately 75,000 distinct CDR3 sequences, around 95% seen once. Sequences were obtained from CD8+ T cells from PBMCs. The receptors were gathered from a human donor in good health.

This chain connects TRBV3-1 to TRBJ2-7; D might be TRBD1 or TRBD2, each matching 5 bases. This CDR3 contains 19 residues. Trimming left V 0 bases short and J 2 bases short, with 23 bases between. Germline assignment: CDR1 LGHDT and CDR2 YNNKEL (reference sequence). DNA for the CDR3: TGTGCCAGCAGCCAAGATGGGGGTGTGAGCGTCGACAGCCCCTACGAGCAGTACTTC. Encoded protein: CASSQDGGVSVDSPYEQYF.

The chain recombines TRBV7-9 with TRBJ2-7, with TRBD1 matching 7 bases. The CDR3 is 12 amino acids. The V gene end was trimmed by 4 bases and the J gene end by 5 bases; junction bases not matched to a gene: 2. Germline values: CDR1 SEHNR, CDR2 FQNEAQ (reference sequence). CDR3 DNA: TGTGCCAGCAGCTCCCAGGGGGACGAGCAGTACTTC. Its protein is CASSSQGDEQYF.

V is TRBV6-1 and J is TRBJ2-7; D is unresolved. V was pared by 2 bases and J by 2 bases, with 4 bases between. The CDR3 sequence is 12 residues long. In germline, CDR1 is MNHNS, CDR2 SASEGT. The CDR3 sequence is CASSESPYEQYV. As DNA, the CDR3 is TGTGCCAGCAGTGAATCCCCCTACGAGCAGTACGTC.

The V call is TRBV7-2, the J call TRBJ1-6, with D possibly matching TRBD1 (5 bases). Trimming cost V 5 bases and J 6 bases, with 17 bases left between them. Germline V gene lookup returns CDR1 SGHTA and CDR2 FQGNSA. This CDR3 spans 16 amino acids. In nucleotides, the CDR3 is TGTGCCAGCAGCCCCCACCCCGACAGCCTTAATTCACCCCTCCACTTT. It encodes CASSPHPDSLNSPLHF.

V and J are TRBV2 and TRBJ2-7; perhaps TRBD1 as D (5 bases). The CDR3 totals 12 residues. Trimming left V 8 bases short and J 6 bases short, with 14 bases between. The germline gives CDR1 SNHLY, CDR2 FYNNEI. CDR3 coding DNA: TGTGCCAGCCTCCAAGGTCAGGGCGAGCAGTACTTC. As protein: CASLQGQGEQYF.

This rearrangement joins TRBV29-1 to TRBJ1-1; 7 positions agree with TRBD1. The CDR3 is 13 residues long. V lost 6 bases and J lost 3; bases outside the gene matches: 7. Germline V lookup: CDR1 SQVTM, CDR2 ANQGSEA. CDR3 sequence reads: CSVEQGWDTEAFF. CDR3 in DNA: TGCAGCGTGGAACAGGGGTGGGACACTGAAGCTTTCTTT.

This sequence joins TRBV9 and TRBJ1-1; the D gene is possibly TRBD1 (6 bases). This CDR3 is built from 13 residues. V was clipped by 3 bases and J by 6 bases, with 12 bases between them. Germline CDR1 SGDLS, CDR2 YYNGEE. The CDR3, as DNA: TGTGCCAGCAGCGGACAGGTTACGGCTGAAGCTTTCTTT. It yields the protein CASSGQVTAEAFF.

This chain links TRBV24-1 with TRBJ1-3; 11 positions agree with TRBD1. Germline V CDR1 and CDR2: KGHDR, SFDVKD. CDR3 length: 18 amino acids. Trimming at V came to 10 bases and at J to 4 bases, leaving 17 bases not matched to a gene. For the CDR3, the DNA is TGTGCCACGCACCGGGACAGGGGGTGCTTCGGGGTAGGAAACACCATATATTTT. It specifies CATHRDRGCFGVGNTIYF.